Sequencing of this T cell receptor beta chain was carried out in a study of T-cell reconstitution after alpha-beta-depleted transplantation in children. This CDR3 region has 13 residues. V shed 7 bases and J shed 3 bases, with 16 bases lying between them. Germline V lookup: CDR1 DFQATT, CDR2 SNEGSKA (reference sequence). Construction of the TCRbeta library involved unique molecular identifiers. TCRdb reanalysed the PCR reads using MiXCR and keeps one entry per CDR3 protein. The sample has approximately 400,000 distinct CDR3 sequences; approximately 10% are singletons. Specimen: PBMCs from the stem cell graft donor, collected from the stem cell graft. The TCR was taken from a human donor who donated a stem cell graft to a child with acute myeloid leukemia. The chain uses TRBV20-1 and TRBJ2-7; D may match TRBD1 or TRBD2 (5 bases each). DNA for the CDR3: TGCAGTGTCGGGTGGGACGGAAGCTACGAGCAGTACTTC. This translates into CSVGWDGSYEQYF.